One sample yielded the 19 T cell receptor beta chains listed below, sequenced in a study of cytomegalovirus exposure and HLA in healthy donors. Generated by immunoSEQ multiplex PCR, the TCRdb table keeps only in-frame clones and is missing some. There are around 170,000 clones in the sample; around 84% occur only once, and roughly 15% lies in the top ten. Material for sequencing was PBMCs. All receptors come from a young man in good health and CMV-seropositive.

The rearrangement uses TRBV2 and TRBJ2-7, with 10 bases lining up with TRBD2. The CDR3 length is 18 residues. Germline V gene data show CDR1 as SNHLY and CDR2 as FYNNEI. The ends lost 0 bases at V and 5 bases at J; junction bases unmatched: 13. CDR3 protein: CASSEALPQSLAGDEQYF. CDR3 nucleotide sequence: TGTGCCAGCAGTGAAGCGCTTCCGCAGTCTCTAGCGGGAGACGAGCAGTACTTC.

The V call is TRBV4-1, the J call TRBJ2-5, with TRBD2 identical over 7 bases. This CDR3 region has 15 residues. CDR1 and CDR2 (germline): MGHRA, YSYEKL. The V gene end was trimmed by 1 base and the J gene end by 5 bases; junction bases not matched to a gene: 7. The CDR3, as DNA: TGCGCCAGCAGCCAAGGCGTGACTAGCTCTGAGACCCAGTACTTC. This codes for CASSQGVTSSETQYF.

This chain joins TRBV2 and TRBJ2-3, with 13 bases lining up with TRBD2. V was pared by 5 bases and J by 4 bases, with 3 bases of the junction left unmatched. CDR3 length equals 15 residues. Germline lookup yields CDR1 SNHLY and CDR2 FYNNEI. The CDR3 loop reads CASSRLAGGPDTQYF. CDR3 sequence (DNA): TGTGCCAGCAGTCGACTAGCGGGAGGTCCAGATACGCAGTATTTT.

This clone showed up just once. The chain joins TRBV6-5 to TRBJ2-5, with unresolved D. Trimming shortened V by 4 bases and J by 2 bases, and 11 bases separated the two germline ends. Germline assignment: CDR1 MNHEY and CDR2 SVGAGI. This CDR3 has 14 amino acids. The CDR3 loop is CASSSYTIQETQYF. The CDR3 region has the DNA TGTGCCAGCAGTTCTTACACGATTCAAGAGACCCAGTACTTC.

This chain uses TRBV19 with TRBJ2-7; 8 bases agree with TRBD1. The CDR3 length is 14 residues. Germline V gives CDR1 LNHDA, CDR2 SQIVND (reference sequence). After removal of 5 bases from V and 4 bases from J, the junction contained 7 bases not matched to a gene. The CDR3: CASSRTGSGYEQYF. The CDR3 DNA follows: TGTGCCAGTAGTCGGACAGGGAGTGGATACGAGCAGTACTTC.

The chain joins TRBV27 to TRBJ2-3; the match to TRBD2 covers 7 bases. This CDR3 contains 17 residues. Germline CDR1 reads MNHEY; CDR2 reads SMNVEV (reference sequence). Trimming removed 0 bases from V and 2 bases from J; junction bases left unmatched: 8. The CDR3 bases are TGTGCCAGCAGTTTATCTCAGGCTAGCGGATTCACAGATACGCAGTATTTT. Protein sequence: CASSLSQASGFTDTQYF.

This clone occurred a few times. CDR3 residues: CASSVDGGTPGNIQYF. For the CDR3, the DNA is TGTGCCAGCAGCGTGGACGGGGGGACGCCGGGGAACATTCAGTACTTC. The V and J genes are TRBV9 and TRBJ2-4; 7 bases fit TRBD2. The V and J ends lost 2 bases and 7 bases, in that order; junction bases with no gene match: 12. Per the germline V gene, CDR1 is SGDLS and CDR2 is YYNGEE. The length of the CDR3 is 16 residues.

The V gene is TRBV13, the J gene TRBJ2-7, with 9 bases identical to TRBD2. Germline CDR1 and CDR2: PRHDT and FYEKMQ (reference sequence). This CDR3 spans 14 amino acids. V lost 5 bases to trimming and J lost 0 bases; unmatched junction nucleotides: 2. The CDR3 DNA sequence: TGTGCCAGCAGCGGTAGCGGGAGCTCCTACGAGCAGTACTTC. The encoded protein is CASSGSGSSYEQYF.

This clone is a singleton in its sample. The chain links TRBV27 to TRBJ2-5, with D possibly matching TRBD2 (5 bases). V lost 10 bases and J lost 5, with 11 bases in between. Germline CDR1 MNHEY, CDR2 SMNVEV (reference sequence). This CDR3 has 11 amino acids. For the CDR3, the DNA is TGTGCCACGGGGTCGGGCGAGACCCAGTACTTC. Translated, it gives CATGSGETQYF.

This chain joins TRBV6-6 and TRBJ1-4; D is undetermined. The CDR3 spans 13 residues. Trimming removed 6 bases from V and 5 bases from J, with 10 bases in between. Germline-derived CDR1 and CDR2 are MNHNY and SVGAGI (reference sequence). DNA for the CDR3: TGTGCCAGCAGGTTAAACGGGAATGAAAAACTGTTTTTT. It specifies CASRLNGNEKLFF.

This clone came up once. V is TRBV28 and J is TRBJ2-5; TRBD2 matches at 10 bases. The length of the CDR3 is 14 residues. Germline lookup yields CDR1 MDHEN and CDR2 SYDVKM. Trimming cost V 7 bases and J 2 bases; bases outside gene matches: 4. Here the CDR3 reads CASTWTSGQETQYF. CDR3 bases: TGTGCCAGCACCTGGACTAGCGGACAAGAGACCCAGTACTTC.

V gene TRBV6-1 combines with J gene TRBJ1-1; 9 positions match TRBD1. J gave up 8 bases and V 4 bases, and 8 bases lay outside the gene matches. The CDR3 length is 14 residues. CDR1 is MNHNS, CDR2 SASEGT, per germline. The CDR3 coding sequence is TGTGCCAGCAGTGCTAGAAGGGGACAGGGAGAAGCTTTCTTT. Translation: CASSARRGQGEAFF.

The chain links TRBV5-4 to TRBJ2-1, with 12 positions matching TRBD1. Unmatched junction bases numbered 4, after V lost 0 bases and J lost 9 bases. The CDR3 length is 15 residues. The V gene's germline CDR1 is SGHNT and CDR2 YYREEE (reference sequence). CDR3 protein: CASSLAGDRGPEQFF. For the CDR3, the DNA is TGTGCCAGCAGCTTGGCTGGGGACAGGGGGCCTGAGCAGTTCTTC.

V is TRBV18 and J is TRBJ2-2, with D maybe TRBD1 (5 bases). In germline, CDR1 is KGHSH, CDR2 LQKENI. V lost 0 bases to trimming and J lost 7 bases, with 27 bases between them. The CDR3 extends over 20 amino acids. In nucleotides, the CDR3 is TGTGCCAGCTCACCACCGAGAGGAGTTCGTGAGCCAGGGCATAACGGGGAGCTGTTTTTT. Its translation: CASSPPRGVREPGHNGELFF.

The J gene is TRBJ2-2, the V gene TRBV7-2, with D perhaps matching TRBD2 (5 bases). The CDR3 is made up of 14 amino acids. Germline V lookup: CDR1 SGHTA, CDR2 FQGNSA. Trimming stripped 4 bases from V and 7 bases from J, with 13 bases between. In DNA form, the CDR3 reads TGTGCCAGCAGCTCTCGGTCCGGGGACGGGGAGCTGTTTTTT. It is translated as CASSSRSGDGELFF.

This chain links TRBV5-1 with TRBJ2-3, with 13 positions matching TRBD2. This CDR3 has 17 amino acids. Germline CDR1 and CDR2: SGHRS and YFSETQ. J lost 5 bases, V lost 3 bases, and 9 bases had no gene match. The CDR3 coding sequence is TGCGCCAGCAGCTGGGGACCGACTAGCGGGGGGAGAGATACGCAGTATTTT. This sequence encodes CASSWGPTSGGRDTQYF.

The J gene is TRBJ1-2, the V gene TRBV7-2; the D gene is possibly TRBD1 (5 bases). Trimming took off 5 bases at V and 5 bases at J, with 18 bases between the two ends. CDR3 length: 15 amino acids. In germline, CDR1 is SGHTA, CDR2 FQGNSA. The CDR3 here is CASSPPGGGVYGYTF. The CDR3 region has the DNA TGTGCCAGCAGCCCGCCCGGGGGAGGGGTTTATGGCTACACCTTC.

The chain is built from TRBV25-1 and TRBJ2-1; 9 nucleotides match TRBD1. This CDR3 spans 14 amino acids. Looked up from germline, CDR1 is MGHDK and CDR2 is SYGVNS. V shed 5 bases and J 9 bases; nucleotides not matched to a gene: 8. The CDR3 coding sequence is TGTGCCAGCAGTTCCTACAGGGGGCGCTTTGAGCAGTTCTTC. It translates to CASSSYRGRFEQFF.

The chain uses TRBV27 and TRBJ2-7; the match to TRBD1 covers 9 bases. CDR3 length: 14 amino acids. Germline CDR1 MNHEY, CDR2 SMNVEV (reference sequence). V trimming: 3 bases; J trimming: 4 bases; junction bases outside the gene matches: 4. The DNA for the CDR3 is TGTGCCAGCAGTTTGGGACAGGGAATGTACGAGCAGTACTTC. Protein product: CASSLGQGMYEQYF.